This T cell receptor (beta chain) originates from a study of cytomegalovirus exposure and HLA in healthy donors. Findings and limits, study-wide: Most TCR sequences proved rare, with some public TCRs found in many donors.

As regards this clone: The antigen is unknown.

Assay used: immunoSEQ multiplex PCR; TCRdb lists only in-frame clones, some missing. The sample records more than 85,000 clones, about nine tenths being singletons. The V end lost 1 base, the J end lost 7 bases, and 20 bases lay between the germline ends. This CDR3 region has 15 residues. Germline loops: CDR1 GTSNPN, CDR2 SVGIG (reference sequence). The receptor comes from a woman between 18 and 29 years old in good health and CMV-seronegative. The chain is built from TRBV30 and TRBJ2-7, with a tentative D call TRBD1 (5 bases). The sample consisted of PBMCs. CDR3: CAWSAGLGASREQYF. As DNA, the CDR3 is TGTGCCTGGAGTGCGGGTCTTGGGGCTTCGCGTGAGCAGTACTTC.